Sequencing of this T cell receptor (beta chain) was carried out in a study of blood T cell repertoires in COVID-19. Some clones are missing from TCRdb's copy, which holds only in-frame ones; the method was immunoSEQ multiplex PCR. The table shows over 110,000 clones, with about three quarters occurring only once. This clonotype originated in a man at least 80 years old with acute or convalescent COVID-19. Sequencing was done on a sample of peripheral blood.

The CDR3 spells CASSESGGTGSYSNQPQHF. The DNA of the CDR3 is TGCGCCAGCAGTGAAAGTGGAGGGACAGGTTCTTATAGCAATCAGCCCCAGCATTTT. The chain is built from TRBV10-1 and TRBJ1-5; TRBD1 aligns across 8 bases. This CDR3 is built from 19 residues. Trimming took 3 bases from V and 0 from J; bases not matched to a gene: 13. The V gene's germline CDR1 is WNHNN and CDR2 SYGVQD (reference sequence).